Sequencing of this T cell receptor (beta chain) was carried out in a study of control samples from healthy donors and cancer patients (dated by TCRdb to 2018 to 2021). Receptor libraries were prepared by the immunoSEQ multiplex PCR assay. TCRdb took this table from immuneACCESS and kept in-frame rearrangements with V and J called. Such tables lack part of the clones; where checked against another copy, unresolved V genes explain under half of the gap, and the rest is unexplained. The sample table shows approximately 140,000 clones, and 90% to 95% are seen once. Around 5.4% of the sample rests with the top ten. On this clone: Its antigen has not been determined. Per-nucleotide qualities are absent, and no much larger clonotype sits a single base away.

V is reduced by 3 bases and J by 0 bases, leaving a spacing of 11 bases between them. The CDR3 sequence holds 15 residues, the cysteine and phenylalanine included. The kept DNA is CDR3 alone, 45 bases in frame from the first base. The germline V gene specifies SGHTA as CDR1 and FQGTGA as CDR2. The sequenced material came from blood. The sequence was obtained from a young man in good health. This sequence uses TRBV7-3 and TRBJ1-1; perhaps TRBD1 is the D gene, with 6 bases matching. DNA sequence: TGTGCCAGCAGCTTCTGGACAGAAATGAACACTGAAGCTTTCTTT. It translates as CASSFWTEMNTEAFF.